A selection of T cell receptor beta chains follows, all from one sample in a study of control samples from healthy donors and cancer patients. Method: immunoSEQ multiplex PCR; TCRdb's copy keeps in-frame clones and lacks some. The repertoire has 90,000 or so clones, approximately 91% of them found once; the top ten carry roughly 7.6%. The specimen was blood. The receptors here all came from a woman aged 60-70 years in good health. CDR3s include the opening cysteine and the closing phenylalanine or tryptophan. D genes are given only for firm matches. Rows give clone size only sometimes, using once, few, many, or a class for an expanded clone.

V gene	D gene	clone size	J gene	CDR3 DNA	CDR3 protein
TRBV6-6	TRBD2	NA	TRBJ2-1	TGTGCCAGCAGGCGAACCCGGACTAGCGGGATAAACAATGAGCAGTTCTTC	CASRRTRTSGINNEQFF
TRBV12-3/TRBV12-4	TRBD1	NA	TRBJ1-1	TGTGCCAGCCAACAGGGGGCGAACACTGAAGCTTTCTTT	CASQQGANTEAFF
TRBV23-1	NA	NA	TRBJ1-1	TGCGCCAGCAGTCAATCGTCTCCGGTCCCCTCGAACACTGAAGCTTTCTTT	CASSQSSPVPSNTEAFF
TRBV19	NA	NA	TRBJ1-4	TGTGCCAGTAGCCCGACAGGTTCTGAAAAACTGTTTTTT	CASSPTGSEKLFF
TRBV9	NA	NA	TRBJ1-4	TGTGCCAGCAGCGCCGGTCCCCCTGGTGCCATAGATGAAAAACTGTTTTTT	CASSAGPPGAIDEKLFF
TRBV27	NA	once	TRBJ1-1	TGTGCCAGCAGTCGACCGGGGGGGAACACTGAAGCTTTCTTT	CASSRPGGNTEAFF
TRBV24-1	TRBD1	NA	TRBJ2-3	TGTGCCACCAGTGATAGCGACAGGGTTGGAGATACGCAGTATTTT	CATSDSDRVGDTQYF
TRBV29-1	NA	NA	TRBJ2-4	TGCAGCGTTGAAGAATGGGGTAGGGTAAACATTCAGTACTTC	CSVEEWGRVNIQYF
TRBV4-1	NA	NA	TRBJ1-1	TGCGCCAGCAGCCCCTCCCCGGACCGAATGAACACTGAAGCTTTCTTT	CASSPSPDRMNTEAFF
TRBV11-3	NA	NA	TRBJ1-1	TGTGCCAGCAGCTTAACAGTGAACACTGAAGCTTTCTTT	CASSLTVNTEAFF
TRBV28	NA	once	TRBJ2-2	TGTGCCAGCAGGAAAAGCGGCACCGGGGAGCTGTTTTTT	CASRKSGTGELFF
TRBV6-5	TRBD2	NA	TRBJ2-3	TGTGCCAGCAGTCTAGCGGGAGGTCGCACAGATACGCAGTATTTT	CASSLAGGRTDTQYF
TRBV2	TRBD2	NA	TRBJ2-7	TGTGCCAGCAGGCCTAGCGGGAGGTTTTCGGGAGAGCAGTACTTC	CASRPSGRFSGEQYF
TRBV7-9	NA	NA	TRBJ1-4	TGTGCCAGCACCGGGACGGCCTTAGAAAAACTGTTTTTT	CASTGTALEKLFF
TRBV3-1/TRBV3-2	NA	NA	TRBJ2-3	TGTGCCAGCAGCCAAGAAAGGGGGGTCACAGATACGCAGTATTTT	CASSQERGVTDTQYF
TRBV6-4	NA	NA	TRBJ2-3	TGTGCCAGCAGCCCTATAGGGGGGAATACGCAGTATTTT	CASSPIGGNTQYF
TRBV5-1	NA	NA	TRBJ2-3	TGCGCCAGCAGCTTGGATGGGGAAGATACGCAGTATTTT	CASSLDGEDTQYF
TRBV5-4	TRBD1	NA	TRBJ2-7	TGTGCCAGCAGCTATAAGACAGGGGGCCGACTCAACGAGCAGTACTTC	CASSYKTGGRLNEQYF
TRBV10-1	NA	NA	TRBJ1-6	TGCGCCAGCAGTGTCACCGGGCCCGGTGGTAATTCACCCCTCCACTTT	CASSVTGPGGNSPLHF
TRBV28	NA	NA	TRBJ2-2	TGTGCCAGCAGCACGTTCGGGAGAATCACCGGGGAGCTGTTTTTT	CASSTFGRITGELFF
TRBV5-1	NA	NA	TRBJ2-7	TGCGCCAGCAGCTTGGGTGGCGGGGATCCCTACGAGCAGTACTTC	CASSLGGGDPYEQYF
TRBV6-5	NA	NA	TRBJ1-1	TGTGCCAGCAGTTACGGTAGGGCGGCGAACACTGAAGCTTTCTTT	CASSYGRAANTEAFF
TRBV11-2	TRBD2	NA	TRBJ2-5	TGTGCCAGCAGGGGGGGGGAGACCCAGTACTTC	CASRGGETQYF
TRBV2	NA	NA	TRBJ2-3	TGTGCCAGCAGGACTCCGAGTACAGATACGCAGTATTTT	CASRTPSTDTQYF